The 22 T cell receptor beta chains in this list originate from one sample, sequenced in a study of molecular identifiers for immune sequencing clone quantification. TCRdb reprocessed the PCR reads via MiXCR and lists one record per CDR3 protein. The profile shows under 800,000 distinct CDR3 sequences, less than 30% of them singletons. Sample: naive CD8+ T cells from blood, with Jurkat cell RNA spiked in. The subset here: FACS-sorted CD8+CD4-CCR7+CD45RA+ naive T cells. These receptors came from a human donor in good health. Some libraries in this study had Jurkat cell RNA spiked in.

This clonotype was recorded many times. The chain employs TRBV28 and TRBJ2-3; 9 nucleotides match TRBD2. The trim removed 6 bases at V and 0 bases at J, leaving 4 bases unmatched. Germline assignment: CDR1 MDHEN and CDR2 SYDVKM. The CDR3 runs to 15 residues. The CDR3 DNA follows: TGTGCCAGCAGGATAGCGGGAGCGAGCACAGATACGCAGTATTTT. It codes for CASRIAGASTDTQYF.

This clonotype was recorded only once. A junction boundary mismatches the germline segment, possibly from a read error. The V and J genes are TRBV20-1 and TRBJ2-7; 7 nucleotides match TRBD1. Germline V gene lookup returns CDR1 DFQATT and CDR2 SNEGSKA (reference sequence). This CDR3 comprises 13 residues. The CDR3 DNA is TGCAGTGCCAGAGGGACAGTTAACGCCGAGCAGTACTTC. This codes for CSARGTVNAEQYF.

This chain connects TRBV3-2 to TRBJ2-3; TRBD1 is taken as the D call from the table, unchecked against the DNA. TRBV3-2 is an annotated pseudogene. The CDR3 covers 16 residues. The CDR3 DNA sequence: TGTGCCAGCAGACACCAGGTCCCCCAGGACACAGATACGCAGTATTTT. Its protein product is CASRHQVPQDTDTQYF.

On this clonotype itself: This CDR3 is missing its conserved last phenylalanine or tryptophan, likely due to a read error. V gene TRBV19 combines with J gene TRBJ2-3; 8 bases are shared with TRBD2. Per germline, CDR1 LNHDA and CDR2 SQIVND (reference sequence). After removal of 5 bases from V and 3 bases from J, the junction contained 4 bases not matched to a gene. The CDR3 has 14 amino acids. CDR3 DNA sequence: TGTGCCAGTAGTGAGGCTAGCGGGACAGATACGCAGTATCTT. Its protein product is CASSEASGTDTQYL.

A word on this clonotype: This may be a read error: a much more frequent sequence differs by one nucleotide. The V gene is TRBV12-3 or TRBV12-4, the J gene TRBJ2-3, with 10 positions matching TRBD2. This CDR3 is built from 16 residues. CDR3 DNA sequence: TGTGCCAGCAGTTTTAGCGGGGGGTTTAGCACATATACGCAGTATTTT. Protein: CASSFSGGFSTYTQYF.

With regard to this clonotype: At one boundary the junction diverges from the germline segment, which might be a read error. The J gene is TRBJ1-5, the V gene TRBV7-9; TRBD1 matches 8 bases. The length of the CDR3 is 18 residues. Germline CDR1 is SEHNR and CDR2 is FQNEAQ (reference sequence). The CDR3 sequence is CAGSFSRGQGGVNQPQHF. As DNA, the CDR3 is TGTGCCGGCAGCTTTTCAAGAGGACAGGGTGGGGTCAATCAGCCCCAGCATTTT.

Remarks on this clonotype: This could be a read error, since a much larger clone is one nucleotide away. This chain joins TRBV12-3 or TRBV12-4 and TRBJ2-3; weak D call: TRBD2 (6 bases). The CDR3 sequence is 16 residues long. V lost 1 base, J lost 2 bases, and 13 bases lay in between. The CDR3 reads CASSLVIGGTTDTQYF. CDR3 in DNA: TGTGCCAGCAGTTTAGTTATTGGGGGGACCACAGATACGCAGTATTTT.

On this clonotype itself: A junction end diverges from the germline sequence, so it may reflect a read error. The rearrangement joins TRBV7-9 to TRBJ1-2; no definite D call. CDR1 is SEHNR and CDR2 is FQNEAQ in the germline V gene (reference sequence). CDR3 length: 15 amino acids. The CDR3 sequence is CDSSLTVCAKTGYTF. CDR3 sequence (DNA): TGTGACAGCAGCCTTACAGTGTGCGCTAAAACTGGCTACACCTTC.

This clonotype showed up just a few times. The chain carries TRBV9 and TRBJ1-3; D perhaps matches TRBD1 (5 bases). The CDR3 loop spans 15 amino acids. Germline V gene data show CDR1 as SGDLS and CDR2 as YYNGEE. V gave up 3 bases and J gave up 0 bases, with 10 bases separating them. In DNA form, the CDR3 reads TGTGCCAGCAGCGCCACCGACAGCTCTGGAAACACCATATATTTT. Its protein is CASSATDSSGNTIYF.

With respect to this clonotype: The junction and the germline gene differ at one end; a read error may be behind it. The chain couples TRBV12-3 or TRBV12-4 to TRBJ2-1; 7 positions agree with TRBD1. The CDR3 is 13 amino acids. CDR3 in amino acids: CASSRDSYNEQSF. The CDR3 bases are TGTGCCAGCAGTCGGGACAGTTACAATGAGCAGTCCTTC.

This clonotype was observed at least ten times. This sequence joins TRBV7-9 and TRBJ2-2; unclear D gene. Germline V gene lookup returns CDR1 SEHNR and CDR2 FQNEAQ (reference sequence). V was trimmed by 2 bases and J by 5 bases, leaving 9 bases between them. The length of the CDR3 is 14 residues. CDR3 bases: TGTGCCAGCAGCTTAACGGAGTCGACCGGGGAGCTGTTTTTT. This codes for CASSLTESTGELFF.

About this clonotype: A much larger clone sits a single nucleotide away, making a read error possible. The chain uses TRBV7-9 and TRBJ2-1; 8 bases match TRBD1. This CDR3 region has 17 residues. From germline, CDR1 is SEHNR and CDR2 FQNEAQ (reference sequence). The CDR3 loop reads CASSFAFGDRSYNGQFF. DNA of the CDR3: TGTGCCAGCAGCTTTGCCTTTGGGGACAGGTCCTACAATGGGCAGTTCTTC.

As regards this clonotype: A clone one base away is much larger, so this may be a read error. The rearrangement joins TRBV29-1 to TRBJ2-3, with 8 nucleotides matching TRBD2. V lost 7 bases, J lost 2 bases, and 14 bases stayed unmatched. The germline V gene encodes CDR1 SQVTM and CDR2 ANQGSEA. The CDR3 covers 16 residues. The CDR3 DNA is TGCAGCGCCAAGGGACAAGCGGGGGACCCCACAGATACGCAGTATTTT. It specifies CSAKGQAGDPTDTQYF.

This clonotype was detected only a few times. The chain employs TRBV4-3 and TRBJ1-2; D is ambiguous. The germline V gene encodes CDR1 LGHNA and CDR2 YSLEER. The CDR3 is 16 residues long. Trimming removed 1 base at V and 8 bases at J, with 20 bases between. The CDR3 coding sequence is TGCGCCAGCAGCCAAGTGGTGGGAGGGTGGCCCGACGGCTACACCTTC. As protein: CASSQVVGGWPDGYTF.

V gene TRBV27 combines with J gene TRBJ1-2; the D gene is possibly TRBD1 (5 bases). V was clipped by 5 bases and J by 2 bases, with 12 bases between them. Germline V gene data show CDR1 as MNHEY and CDR2 as SMNVEV (reference sequence). The CDR3 has 14 amino acids. Here the CDR3 DNA reads TGTGCCAGCAGTAAACAAGGGGTCAACTATGGCTACACCTTC. It codes for CASSKQGVNYGYTF.

The rearrangement joins TRBV27 to TRBJ2-7; 7 positions match TRBD1. The CDR3 is made up of 14 amino acids. J gave up 2 bases and V 6 bases, and 7 bases lay outside the gene matches. The germline V gene encodes CDR1 MNHEY and CDR2 SMNVEV (reference sequence). The CDR3 nucleotides read TGTGCCAGCAGCGAGACAGGGCTTGCCTACGAGCAGTACTTC. Translating it yields CASSETGLAYEQYF.

Turning to this clonotype: An end of the junction does not agree with germline; a read error may underlie this. The chain links TRBV6-5 to TRBJ2-3; D unresolved. Germline V lookup: CDR1 MNHEY, CDR2 SVGAGI. The CDR3 is 13 residues long. The CDR3, as DNA: TGCGCCAGCAGAACTCCCCATGGAGATACGCAGTATTTT. This codes for CASRTPHGDTQYF.

This clonotype was found a few times. The DNA for the CDR3 is TGTGCCAGCAGCCCAGGGACAGGGGGTTTGGATGAGCAGTTCTTC. It translates to CASSPGTGGLDEQFF. The rearrangement joins TRBV2 to TRBJ2-1; 11 nucleotides align to TRBD1. The CDR3 consists of 15 residues. The V and J ends lost 6 bases and 8 bases, in that order; junction bases with no gene match: 9. Germline CDR1 reads SNHLY; CDR2 reads FYNNEI.

As DNA, the CDR3 is TGTGCCAGCAGCGTAGCTGGGGGGCAAGGGGAGACCCAGTACTTC. Translation: CASSVAGGQGETQYF. The rearrangement links TRBV9 to TRBJ2-5; D may be TRBD1 or TRBD2 (6 bases each). The CDR3 length is 15 residues. V dropped 0 bases and J dropped 5 bases, with 14 bases sitting between them. CDR1 is SGDLS and CDR2 is YYNGEE in the germline V gene.

With regard to this clonotype: A single base separates this from a much larger clone, so it may be a read error. The J gene is TRBJ2-2, the V gene TRBV30; 8 bases are shared with TRBD1. There are 14 residues in the CDR3. Looked up from germline, CDR1 is GTSNPN and CDR2 is SVGIG (reference sequence). The CDR3 nucleotides are TGTGCCTGGAGTGTGGGCCAGGGGGCCGGGGGGCTGTTTTTT. It codes for CAWSVGQGAGGLFF.

V is TRBV19 and J is TRBJ2-7; maybe TRBD1 (5 bases). V lost 5 bases and J 3 bases, leaving 11 bases between the germline ends. Germline CDR1 LNHDA, CDR2 SQIVND (reference sequence). The CDR3 runs 13 residues. This CDR3 reads CASSDSVVYEQYF. Here the CDR3 DNA reads TGTGCCAGTAGTGACAGTGTAGTCTACGAGCAGTACTTC.

This clonotype was recorded at least ten times. J is TRBJ2-3 and V is TRBV7-9; 8 bases line up with TRBD1. J gave up 7 bases and V 5 bases, and 14 bases lay outside the gene matches. This CDR3 region has 16 residues. The V gene's germline CDR1 is SEHNR and CDR2 FQNEAQ (reference sequence). The CDR3 sequence is CASSLDREFPLYTQYF. CDR3 nucleotides: TGTGCCAGCAGCCTGGACAGGGAGTTCCCCCTTTATACGCAGTATTTT.